The 16 T cell receptor beta chains in this list originate from one sample, sequenced in a study of identical twins. Each CDR3 protein is one row after TCRdb ran MiXCR on the 5' RACE reads. The table records approximately 220,000 distinct CDR3 sequences, 7.5% of them present only once. A further study also used this sample, focusing on yellow fever vaccine responses in identical twins.

Sequenced input: memory (CD45RO+) T cells sorted from blood. These TCRs come from a woman younger than 30 in good health.

The gene calls are TRBV9 and TRBJ2-1; 10 nucleotides agree with TRBD2. V gave up 0 bases and J gave up 4 bases; unmatched junction bases: 1. The CDR3 has 15 residues. The germline V gene has CDR1 SGDLS and CDR2 YYNGEE. The CDR3 coding sequence is TGTGCCAGCAGCGTAGCACTAGCGGGATACAATGAGCAGTTCTTC. This encodes CASSVALAGYNEQFF.

This clonotype has a handful of counts. The rearrangement uses TRBV12-3 or TRBV12-4 and TRBJ2-1, with TRBD2 matching 8 bases. V lost 0 bases to trimming and J lost 4 bases; unmatched junction nucleotides: 2. This CDR3 comprises 15 residues. Here the CDR3 reads CASSLAASGYNEQFF. In nucleotides, the CDR3 is TGTGCCAGCAGTTTAGCGGCTAGCGGGTACAATGAGCAGTTCTTC.

This clonotype has more than one count but fewer than ten. The chain has TRBV4-3 and TRBJ1-5; D not certain. The CDR3 spans 16 residues. V was trimmed by 3 bases and J by 0 bases, leaving 12 bases between them. Germline-derived CDR1 and CDR2 are LGHNA and YSLEER. DNA for the CDR3: TGCGCCAGCAGCCATGGGGAGGGAAATAGCAATCAGCCCCAGCATTTT. Translation gives CASSHGEGNSNQPQHF.

The table lists this clonotype with many counts. The chain links TRBV4-2 to TRBJ2-7; the match to TRBD2 covers 9 bases. Germline V gene data show CDR1 as LGHNA and CDR2 as YNFKEQ. This CDR3 region has 16 residues. Trimming took 4 bases from V and 2 from J; bases not matched to a gene: 9. CDR3 in DNA: TGTGCCAGCAGCCCAGGGTTAGCGGGAGAGGCCTACGAGCAGTACTTC. It is translated as CASSPGLAGEAYEQYF.

This clonotype was seen a few times. This rearrangement joins TRBV27 to TRBJ1-2; no clear D. The CDR3 runs 11 residues. Looked up from germline, CDR1 is MNHEY and CDR2 is SMNVEV (reference sequence). The germline V and J ends were trimmed by 3 bases and 4 bases, with 3 bases remaining between them. CDR3 DNA sequence: TGTGCCAGCAGTTTCACCTATGGCTACACCTTC. It yields the protein CASSFTYGYTF.

This clonotype has at least ten counts. The chain is built from TRBV12-3 or TRBV12-4 and TRBJ2-5; unclear D gene. V lost 5 bases and J 3 bases, leaving 13 bases between the germline ends. CDR3 size: 14 residues. In DNA, the CDR3 is TGTGCCAGCAGTCCCTCCTTGACCGAAGAGACCCAGTACTTC. This sequence encodes CASSPSLTEETQYF.

The sample holds many counts of this clonotype. The genes are TRBV6-5 and TRBJ2-3; D perhaps matches TRBD2 (5 bases). Germline CDR1 is MNHEY and CDR2 is SVGAGI. The length of the CDR3 is 14 residues. V was pared by 3 bases and J by 3 bases, with 10 bases between. CDR3 nucleotides: TGTGCCAGCAGTTATCAGTCGGGGACAGATACGCAGTATTTT. This translates into CASSYQSGTDTQYF.

CDR3 sequence: CASSLAGGVSGKLFF. The DNA of the CDR3 is TGTGCCAGCAGCTTAGCGGGGGGGGTGAGCGGAAAACTGTTTTTT. The chain joins TRBV7-8 to TRBJ1-4, with D perhaps matching TRBD1 (5 bases). The length of the CDR3 is 15 residues. Germline-derived CDR1 and CDR2 are SGHVS and FQNEAQ. V shed 0 bases and J shed 10 bases, with 15 bases lying between them. The whole variable domain, filled in from reference TRBV7-8 and TRBJ1-4, reads GAGVSQSPRYKVAKRGQDVALRCDPISGHVSLFWYQQALGQGPEFLTYFQNEAQLDKSGLPSDRFFAERPEGSVSTLKIQRTQQEDSAVYLCASSLAGGVSGKLFFGSGTQLSVL.

This clonotype was seen repeatedly, ten times or more. The gene calls are TRBV10-3 and TRBJ1-1; D remains ambiguous. The CDR3 has 14 residues. V lost 4 bases, J lost 1 base, and 10 bases lay in between. CDR1 is ENHRY and CDR2 is SYGVKD in the germline V gene. The DNA for the CDR3 is TGTGCCATCAGTGGTAAGGACGGGAACACTGAAGCTTTCTTT. Its translation is CAISGKDGNTEAFF.

This clonotype has ten or more counts. The V gene is TRBV27, the J gene TRBJ2-5; D unclear. The CDR3 runs to 13 residues. Trimming pared 6 bases from V and 3 bases from J, leaving 11 bases between. Germline V gives CDR1 MNHEY, CDR2 SMNVEV (reference sequence). CDR3 sequence reads: CASRTLIEETQYF. The CDR3, as DNA: TGTGCCAGCAGGACACTTATAGAAGAGACCCAGTACTTC.

The chain is built from TRBV12-3 or TRBV12-4 and TRBJ1-2; D remains unclear. The CDR3 sequence is 13 residues long. V was cut by 6 bases and J by 8 bases, with 16 bases left in between. CDR3 sequence (DNA): TGTGCCAGCAGCTGGGCGGGGAGGCGCGGCTACACCTTC. Protein: CASSWAGRRGYTF.

This clonotype was seen repeatedly, ten times or more. This rearrangement joins TRBV12-3 or TRBV12-4 to TRBJ2-5; perhaps TRBD2 as D (6 bases). V dropped 6 bases and J dropped 9 bases, with 14 bases sitting between them. CDR3 length equals 12 residues. In DNA form, the CDR3 reads TGTGCCAGCAGGGAATCCGGCGGGGCCCAGTACTTC. Protein product: CASRESGGAQYF.

This clonotype showed up just a few times. The J gene is TRBJ2-2, the V gene TRBV3-1; D unresolved. Trimming took 5 bases from V and 6 from J, leaving 10 bases between them. Per germline, CDR1 LGHDT and CDR2 YNNKEL (reference sequence). The CDR3 spans 13 residues. CDR3 sequence: CASSYGESGELFF. CDR3 nucleotides: TGTGCCAGCAGCTATGGAGAGTCCGGGGAGCTGTTTTTT.

Ten or more counts support this clonotype. The chain combines TRBV5-1 with TRBJ1-6; 10 positions agree with TRBD1. The CDR3 extends over 19 amino acids. V lost 4 bases to trimming and J lost 5 bases; unmatched junction nucleotides: 15. Germline CDR1 SGHRS, CDR2 YFSETQ. The CDR3 reads CASSGEHDRGRSDNSPLHF. The CDR3 bases are TGCGCCAGCAGCGGAGAGCACGACAGGGGGCGCTCGGATAATTCACCCCTCCACTTT.

In this sample, this clonotype turned up many times. The chain joins TRBV5-1 to TRBJ2-3, with D tentatively TRBD1 (5 bases). CDR1 SGHRS and CDR2 YFSETQ come from the germline V gene. The CDR3 extends over 16 amino acids. V was clipped by 0 bases and J by 3 bases, with 14 bases between them. Here the CDR3 DNA reads TGCGCCAGCAGCTTGGGATTGGGGCAGAATACAGATACGCAGTATTTT. Its protein is CASSLGLGQNTDTQYF.

The table lists this clonotype with a few counts. The J gene is TRBJ2-1, the V gene TRBV5-1, with D possibly matching TRBD1 (6 bases). Germline loops: CDR1 SGHRS, CDR2 YFSETQ. The CDR3 sequence is 14 residues long. Trimming removed 4 bases from V and 7 bases from J, with 15 bases in between. CDR3 bases: TGCGCCAGCAGCCAAAGCAGGGGTAGGAATGAGCAGTTCTTC. This translates into CASSQSRGRNEQFF.